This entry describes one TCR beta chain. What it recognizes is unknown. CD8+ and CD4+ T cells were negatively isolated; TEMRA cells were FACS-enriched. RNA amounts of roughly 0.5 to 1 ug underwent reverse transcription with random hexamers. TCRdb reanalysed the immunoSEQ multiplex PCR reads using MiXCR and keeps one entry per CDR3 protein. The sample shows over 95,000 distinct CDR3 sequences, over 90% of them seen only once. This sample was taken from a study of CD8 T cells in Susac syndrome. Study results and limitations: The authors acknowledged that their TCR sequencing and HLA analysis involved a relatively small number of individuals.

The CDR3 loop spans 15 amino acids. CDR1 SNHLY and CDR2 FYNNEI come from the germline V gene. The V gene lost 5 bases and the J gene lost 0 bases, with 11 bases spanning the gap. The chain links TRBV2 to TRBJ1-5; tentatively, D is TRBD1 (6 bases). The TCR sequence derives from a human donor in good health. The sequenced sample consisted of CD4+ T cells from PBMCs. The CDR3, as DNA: TGTGCCAGCAGTTGGCAGGGGTCTAGCAATCAGCCCCAGCATTTT. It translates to CASSWQGSSNQPQHF.